Presented here are 31 T cell receptor beta chains from one specimen sequenced in a study of blood T cells in healthy people across ages. PCR was performed a second time for about 7 to 12 cycles using a sample-barcoded 5' primer and a J-beta primer mix. Via MiXCR, TCRdb re-called the 5' RACE reads, giving one row per CDR3 protein. The sample lists about 680,000 distinct CDR3 sequences, about half occurring once. The sample taken for sequencing was blood. These receptor sequences come from a woman in her sixties in good health.

This clonotype was seen a handful of times. The chain uses TRBV24-1 and TRBJ1-4; 9 positions match TRBD1. The trim removed 4 bases at V and 0 bases at J, leaving 8 bases unmatched. The germline gives CDR1 KGHDR, CDR2 SFDVKD. The CDR3 has 18 amino acids. The CDR3, as DNA: TGTGCCACCAGTGAAGGACAGGGGCCCGTTGCAACTAATGAAAAACTGTTTTTT. It encodes CATSEGQGPVATNEKLFF.

This clonotype has at least ten counts. This rearrangement joins TRBV6-2 or TRBV6-3 to TRBJ1-1; D is perhaps TRBD1 (5 bases). This CDR3 has 18 residues. V was shortened by 0 bases and J by 0 bases, with 17 bases between the two germline ends. Germline V gene data show CDR1 as MNHEY and CDR2 as SVGEGT. CDR3 region: CASSYSIIFRGLNTEAFF. CDR3 bases: TGTGCCAGCAGTTACTCGATTATTTTTCGGGGGTTGAACACTGAAGCTTTCTTT.

The chain carries TRBV7-3 and TRBJ2-7, with D possibly matching TRBD2 (6 bases). Germline CDR1 SGHTA, CDR2 FQGTGA. Between the trimmed V and J ends, which lost 5 bases and 3 bases, there was a span of 17 bases. This CDR3 spans 15 amino acids. The CDR3 is CASSPTASGGYEQYF. CDR3 sequence (DNA): TGTGCCAGCAGCCCAACCGCCTCCGGGGGCTACGAGCAGTACTTC.

The J gene is TRBJ2-3, the V gene TRBV12-3 or TRBV12-4; D possibly corresponds to TRBD1 (5 bases). Trimming cost V 5 bases and J 6 bases, with 12 bases left between them. CDR3 size: 13 residues. The CDR3 DNA sequence: TGTGCCAGCAGTATTGGCAGGGCTGATACGCAGTATTTT. Amino acids: CASSIGRADTQYF.

The V and J genes are TRBV27 and TRBJ1-4; 7 bases line up with TRBD1. Germline CDR1 reads MNHEY; CDR2 reads SMNVEV (reference sequence). Trimming at V came to 5 bases and at J to 10 bases, leaving 7 bases not matched to a gene. CDR3 length equals 13 residues. CDR3 amino acids: CASSPLAGGKLFF. CDR3 nucleotides: TGTGCCAGCAGTCCTCTGGCAGGGGGAAAACTGTTTTTT.

This clonotype was seen a few times. The chain links TRBV4-2 to TRBJ2-7, with 9 bases that match TRBD2. Trimming removed 1 base from V and 0 bases from J; junction bases left unmatched: 4. The CDR3 spans 16 residues. The germline CDR1 and CDR2 sequences are LGHNA and YNFKEQ. DNA for the CDR3: TGTGCCAGCAGCCAAGCCAGGCGGGAGGGCTCCTACGAGCAGTACTTC. Residues: CASSQARREGSYEQYF.

This sequence joins TRBV20-1 and TRBJ2-1; a possible D gene is TRBD2 (6 bases). Trimming stripped 3 bases from V and 3 bases from J, with 15 bases between. Per the germline V gene, CDR1 is DFQATT and CDR2 is SNEGSKA (reference sequence). The CDR3 is made up of 15 amino acids. The CDR3 nucleotides read TGCAGTGCTAGTCAGTCAGCGGGTTACTACAATGAGCAGTTCTTC. The encoded protein is CSASQSAGYYNEQFF.

This sequence joins TRBV29-1 and TRBJ1-2, with 11 bases identical to TRBD1. With 1 base clipped from V and 7 bases from J, the junction kept 14 bases outside the gene matches. CDR3 length: 17 amino acids. The germline V gene encodes CDR1 SQVTM and CDR2 ANQGSEA. CDR3 DNA: TGCAGCGTTGAAGGCGGTCGGGACAGGGGGACGAATGGTGGCTACACCTTC. This translates into CSVEGGRDRGTNGGYTF.

This clonotype was seen a single time. This sequence joins TRBV6-2 or TRBV6-3 and TRBJ2-2, with 14 bases identical to TRBD2. This CDR3 has 18 amino acids. Trimming at V came to 5 bases and at J to 5 bases, leaving 10 bases not matched to a gene. Germline CDR1 reads MNHEY; CDR2 reads SVGEGT. The CDR3 region has the DNA TGTGCCAGCAGTCCCGTGACTAGCGGGAGGGCCAGTACCGGGGAGCTGTTTTTT. Its protein product is CASSPVTSGRASTGELFF.

The chain links TRBV20-1 to TRBJ2-5; 7 nucleotides match TRBD2. Germline CDR1 is DFQATT and CDR2 is SNEGSKA (reference sequence). The CDR3 loop spans 13 amino acids. The V gene end was trimmed by 5 bases and the J gene end by 5 bases; junction bases not matched to a gene: 8. CDR3 bases: TGCAGTGCTCTGGGCGGGAGCCCTGAGACCCAGTACTTC. It translates to CSALGGSPETQYF.

This rearrangement joins TRBV20-1 to TRBJ2-7, with 9 bases fitting TRBD1. V was clipped by 6 bases and J by 3 bases; unmatched bases: 15. The V gene's germline CDR1 is DFQATT and CDR2 SNEGSKA (reference sequence). This CDR3 has 16 residues. In DNA form, the CDR3 reads TGCAGTGCCCCTCCCGCAACCGGGACAGGGTTCTACGAGCAGTACTTC. Translating it yields CSAPPATGTGFYEQYF.

The chain carries TRBV20-1 and TRBJ2-5, with D tentatively TRBD1 (5 bases). The CDR3 runs to 11 residues. Germline assignment: CDR1 DFQATT and CDR2 SNEGSKA (reference sequence). V shed 5 bases and J shed 4 bases, with 8 bases lying between them. CDR3: CSAGATETQYF. CDR3 nucleotide sequence: TGCAGTGCTGGGGCCACAGAGACCCAGTACTTC.

The table lists this clonotype with a few counts. The chain employs TRBV29-1 and TRBJ2-6; D is uncertain. The CDR3 runs 15 residues. The germline V and J ends were trimmed by 4 bases and 1 base, with 11 bases remaining between them. Looked up from germline, CDR1 is SQVTM and CDR2 is ANQGSEA. Written as DNA, the CDR3 is TGCAGCGTTGGGCCCGAAAGATCTGGGGCCAACGTCCTGACTTTC. This translates into CSVGPERSGANVLTF.

The rearrangement links TRBV29-1 to TRBJ1-4; D perhaps matches TRBD1 (5 bases). Germline CDR1 SQVTM, CDR2 ANQGSEA. The length of the CDR3 is 13 residues. The V and J ends lost 7 bases and 7 bases respectively, with 16 bases between them. Written as DNA, the CDR3 is TGCAGCGCTGTAGGGGAGATGGGTGAAAAACTGTTTTTT. Translation: CSAVGEMGEKLFF. The variable domain in full, with the rest retrieved from reference TRBV29-1 and TRBJ1-4, is SAVISQKPSRDICQRGTSLTIQCQVDSQVTMMFWYRQQPGQSLTLIATANQGSEATYESGFVIDKFPISRPNLTFSTLTVSNMSPEDSSIYLCSAVGEMGEKLFFGSGTQLSVL.

This clonotype has only one observation. The chain is built from TRBV2 and TRBJ1-4; tentatively, D is TRBD1 (6 bases). This CDR3 has 16 amino acids. V lost 3 bases and J 6 bases, leaving 17 bases between the germline ends. The germline V gene encodes CDR1 SNHLY and CDR2 FYNNEI. CDR3 bases: TGTGCCAGCAGTGAGACCCCGGGGGCGTATGATGAAAAACTGTTTTTT. Translating it yields CASSETPGAYDEKLFF.

This clonotype has only a few counts. The CDR3 region has the DNA TGTGCCAGCAGCCCACCGGGACGAGCGGGAGCAGATACGCAGTATTTT. Translating gives CASSPPGRAGADTQYF. The rearrangement joins TRBV11-2 to TRBJ2-3; 8 bases map to TRBD2. CDR1 SGHAT and CDR2 FQNNGV come from the germline V gene. This CDR3 has 16 residues. Trimming removed 5 bases from V and 4 bases from J; junction bases left unmatched: 11.

CDR3 sequence: CSAPSGVIQETQYF. As DNA, the CDR3 is TGCAGTGCACCTTCGGGGGTAATTCAAGAGACCCAGTACTTC. The chain couples TRBV20-1 to TRBJ2-5; tentative D call: TRBD2 (6 bases). In germline, CDR1 is DFQATT, CDR2 SNEGSKA (reference sequence). Trimming took 6 bases from V and 2 from J, leaving 16 bases between them. The CDR3 sequence is 14 residues long.

This chain joins TRBV6-5 and TRBJ1-1; TRBD1 is a possible D gene (5 bases). Germline V CDR1 and CDR2: MNHEY, SVGAGI. The CDR3 consists of 14 residues. Trimming left V 0 bases short and J 3 bases short, with 8 bases between. CDR3 in amino acids: CASSYSEGDTEAFF. The CDR3 nucleotides are TGTGCCAGCAGTTACTCGGAAGGGGACACTGAAGCTTTCTTT.

On this clonotype itself: Germline is not matched at one junction end, which may reflect a read error. The genes are TRBV25-1 and TRBJ2-3; 9 bases are a match to TRBD2. Germline loops: CDR1 MGHDK, CDR2 SYGVNS. The CDR3 totals 12 residues. The DNA for the CDR3 is TGTGCCAGTAGCGGGAGCACAGATGCGCAGTATTTT. Its translation is CASSGSTDAQYF.

This clonotype has more than one count but fewer than ten. The rearrangement links TRBV6-2 or TRBV6-3 to TRBJ2-7; D might be TRBD2 (6 bases). The CDR3 length is 14 residues. Trimming stripped 5 bases from V and 2 bases from J, with 13 bases between. Per the germline V gene, CDR1 is MNHEY and CDR2 is SVGEGT. DNA of the CDR3: TGTGCCAGCAGTCCGGCGGGAATACCCTACGAGCAGTACTTC. Translation gives CASSPAGIPYEQYF.

The rearrangement links TRBV5-6 to TRBJ1-1; D might be TRBD1 (5 bases). CDR1 SGHDT and CDR2 YYEEEE come from the germline V gene. The ends were cut back, 2 bases at V and 0 bases at J, with 17 bases in the middle. The CDR3 spans 17 residues. CDR3 nucleotides: TGTGCCAGCAGCTTAATTGTGGGGGTAGGAATGAACACTGAAGCTTTCTTT. Residues: CASSLIVGVGMNTEAFF.

V gene TRBV5-1 combines with J gene TRBJ2-7; no clear D gene. The J call could be wrong; TRBJ2-5 is a better fit for the DNA end. This CDR3 region has 15 residues. Germline lookup yields CDR1 SGHRS and CDR2 YFSETQ. The CDR3 bases are TGCGCCAGCAGCTTGGCGCCCGAAAAACTGAAGACCCAGTACTTC. Translated, it gives CASSLAPEKLKTQYF.

This chain connects TRBV3-1 to TRBJ2-5, with D perhaps matching TRBD1 or TRBD2 (5 bases each). V was cut by 2 bases and J by 5 bases, with 12 bases left in between. Germline V gene data show CDR1 as LGHDT and CDR2 as YNNKEL (reference sequence). The CDR3 is 14 amino acids. In DNA, the CDR3 is TGTGCCAGCAGCCAAAACCAGGGAGTCGAGACCCAGTACTTC. Its protein is CASSQNQGVETQYF.

The rearrangement links TRBV7-9 to TRBJ2-3; TRBD2 aligns across 12 bases. Germline assignment: CDR1 SEHNR and CDR2 FQNEAQ (reference sequence). The V gene end was trimmed by 8 bases and the J gene end by 2 bases; junction bases not matched to a gene: 11. The CDR3 sequence is 17 residues long. Here the CDR3 DNA reads TGTGCCAGCCTAGCGGGAGGGCCGAAATTGGACACAGATACGCAGTATTTT. Encoded protein: CASLAGGPKLDTDTQYF.

The genes are TRBV12-3 or TRBV12-4 and TRBJ2-7, with D possibly called TRBD1 or TRBD2 (5 bases each). The ends were cut back, 5 bases at V and 0 bases at J, with 11 bases in the middle. The CDR3 consists of 14 residues. The CDR3 nucleotides are TGTGCCAGCAGTCCCTGGGGGAGCTCCTACGAGCAGTACTTC. Amino acid sequence: CASSPWGSSYEQYF.

This rearrangement joins TRBV7-2 to TRBJ2-7; D call uncertain. V was cut by 7 bases and J by 2 bases, with 6 bases left in between. This CDR3 spans 11 amino acids. Germline CDR1 is SGHTA and CDR2 is FQGNSA. The CDR3 protein is CASTTAYEQYF. Written as DNA, the CDR3 is TGTGCCAGCACCACAGCCTACGAGCAGTACTTC.

The chain combines TRBV7-3 with TRBJ2-1, with TRBD2 identical over 12 bases. CDR1 and CDR2 (germline): SGHTA, FQGTGA. The J segment lost 3 bases and the V segment lost 2 bases, leaving 8 bases of the junction unmatched. CDR3 size: 18 residues. CDR3 coding DNA: TGTGCCAGCAGCTTACATCCTAGCGGGAGGGCCATCTACAATGAGCAGTTCTTC. This encodes CASSLHPSGRAIYNEQFF.

This chain joins TRBV20-1 and TRBJ2-1, with TRBD2 matching over 16 bases. The V segment lost 1 base and the J segment 4 bases; nucleotides outside the gene matches: 10. Germline V CDR1 and CDR2: DFQATT, SNEGSKA (reference sequence). The CDR3 loop spans 19 amino acids. In DNA, the CDR3 is TGCAGTGCTAGAGTCGGGACTAGCGGGAGGGAGCGCGGGTACAATGAGCAGTTCTTC. Protein: CSARVGTSGRERGYNEQFF.

This clonotype was found a few times. This chain uses TRBV7-3 with TRBJ2-7, with TRBD1 matching over 8 bases. V gave up 0 bases and J gave up 5 bases; unmatched junction bases: 6. This CDR3 has 15 amino acids. The germline V gene encodes CDR1 SGHTA and CDR2 FQGTGA. The CDR3 sequence: CASSLTDRGGDEQYF. For the CDR3, the DNA is TGTGCCAGCAGCTTAACCGACAGGGGTGGTGACGAGCAGTACTTC.

A note on this clonotype: The germline gene is not matched at one end of the junction; a read error may be the cause. The gene calls are TRBV12-3 or TRBV12-4 and TRBJ2-4, with 7 bases aligning to TRBD2. The J call may be incorrect, as the DNA end agrees better with TRBJ2-5. This CDR3 has 14 amino acids. This CDR3 reads CACSSAGVGETQYF. DNA of the CDR3: TGCGCCTGCAGTTCTGCGGGAGTGGGGGAGACCCAGTACTTC.

The gene calls are TRBV20-1 and TRBJ2-1; 7 bases align to TRBD1. This CDR3 has 16 residues. The V segment lost 0 bases and the J segment 8 bases; nucleotides outside the gene matches: 13. Per the germline V gene, CDR1 is DFQATT and CDR2 is SNEGSKA (reference sequence). DNA for the CDR3: TGCAGTGCTAGAGATCGAGGGGGCCCCAGACTCCATGAGCAGTTCTTC. Translating it yields CSARDRGGPRLHEQFF.